This T cell receptor beta chain emerged from a study of cytomegalovirus exposure and HLA in healthy donors. Study observations and caveats: Diagnosis of cytomegalovirus status made by the classifier reportedly showed high specificity and sensitivity.

PCR amplification relied on 60 Vbeta primers (plus 13 Jbeta primers). Clones were sequenced by immunoSEQ multiplex PCR, and TCRdb holds only the in-frame ones, with some missing. The top ten hold under 5% of the sample, which has about 190,000 clones, about 77% seen once. Regarding this clone: Its antigen remains unidentified.

Trimming removed 0 bases from V and 2 bases from J, with 11 bases in between. The germline V gene encodes CDR1 ENHRY and CDR2 SYGVKD. The CDR3 contains 15 residues. The sequenced sample was PBMCs. This TCR derives from a man between 25 and 39 years old in good health and CMV-seropositive. The V and J genes are TRBV10-3 and TRBJ2-7, with D possibly matching TRBD1 (5 bases). CDR3 sequence: CAISESETVTYEQYF. In DNA form, the CDR3 reads TGTGCCATCAGTGAGTCAGAGACAGTCACCTACGAGCAGTACTTC.